These 3 T cell receptor beta chains originate from one sample sequenced in a study of cytomegalovirus exposure and HLA in healthy donors. Primers for the PCR totalled 60 Vbeta and 13 Jbeta. The assay was immunoSEQ multiplex PCR, and TCRdb's table has in-frame clones only and misses some. The top ten hold approximately 4% of the sample, which has about 150,000 clones, roughly 80% seen once. Sequenced input: PBMCs. These TCRs come from a woman aged 40 to 50 in good health and CMV-seronegative.

The rearrangement uses TRBV4-1 and TRBJ1-1; the D is unclear. The CDR3 is 13 amino acids. Looked up from germline, CDR1 is MGHRA and CDR2 is YSYEKL. The germline V and J ends were trimmed by 4 bases and 3 bases, with 9 bases remaining between them. The CDR3: CASSPRFYTEAFF. The CDR3 region has the DNA TGCGCCAGCAGCCCCCGTTTTTACACTGAAGCTTTCTTT.

The chain is built from TRBV6-4 and TRBJ2-1; 9 nucleotides align to TRBD1. Trimming at V came to 5 bases and at J to 8 bases, leaving 10 bases not matched to a gene. Per germline, CDR1 MRHNA and CDR2 SNTAGT. This CDR3 comprises 15 residues. The CDR3 is CASSLRDRAGDEQFF. Here the CDR3 DNA reads TGTGCCAGCAGTCTTCGGGACAGGGCAGGTGATGAGCAGTTCTTC.

The sample holds one count of this clone. This chain connects TRBV18 to TRBJ2-6; D may be TRBD1 (6 bases). The CDR3 is made up of 15 amino acids. V was cut by 2 bases and J by 1 base, with 6 bases left in between. Germline V gene lookup returns CDR1 KGHSH and CDR2 LQKENI. DNA of the CDR3: TGTGCCAGCTCACCAGGACAGTCTGGGGCCAACGTCCTGACTTTC. Its protein product is CASSPGQSGANVLTF. Full variable domain (rest looked up from reference TRBV18 and TRBJ2-6): NAGVMQNPRHLVRRRGQEARLRCSPMKGHSHVYWYRQLPEEGLKFMVYLQKENIIDESGMPKERFSAEFPKEGPSILRIQQVVRGDSAAYFCASSPGQSGANVLTFGAGSRLTVL.